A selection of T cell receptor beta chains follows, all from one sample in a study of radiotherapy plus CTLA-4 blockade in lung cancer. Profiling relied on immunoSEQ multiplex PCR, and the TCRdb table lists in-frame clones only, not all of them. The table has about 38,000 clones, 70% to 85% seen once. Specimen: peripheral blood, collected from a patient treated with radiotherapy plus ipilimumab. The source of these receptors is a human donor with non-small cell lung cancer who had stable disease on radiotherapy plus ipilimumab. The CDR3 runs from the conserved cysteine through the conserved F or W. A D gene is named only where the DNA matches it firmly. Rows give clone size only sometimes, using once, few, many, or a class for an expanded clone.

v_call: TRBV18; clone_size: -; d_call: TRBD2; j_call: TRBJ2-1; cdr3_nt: TGTGCCAGCTCAAGAACGGGAGGGACGGGCTCCTACAATGAGCAGTTCTTC; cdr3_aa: CASSRTGGTGSYNEQFF
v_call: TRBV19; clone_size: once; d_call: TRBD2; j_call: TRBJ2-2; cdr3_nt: TGTGCCAGTAGTATTAAGGCTAGCGGGGGTTTAGTGACCGGGGAGCTGTTTTTT; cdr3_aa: CASSIKASGGLVTGELFF
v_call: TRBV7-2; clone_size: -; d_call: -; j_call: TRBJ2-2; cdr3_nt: TGTGCCAGCAGCTCTGAACAGGGTAGAACCGGGGAGCTGTTTTTT; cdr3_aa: CASSSEQGRTGELFF
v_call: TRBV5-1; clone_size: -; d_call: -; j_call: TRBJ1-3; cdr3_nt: TGCGCCAGCAGCTTGGCAGGGGACGGAAACACCATATATTTT; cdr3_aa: CASSLAGDGNTIYF
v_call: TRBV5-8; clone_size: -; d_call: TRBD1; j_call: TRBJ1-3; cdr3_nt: TGTGCCAGCAGCCCTAGACAGGGATTATTAAACACCATATATTTT; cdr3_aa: CASSPRQGLLNTIYF
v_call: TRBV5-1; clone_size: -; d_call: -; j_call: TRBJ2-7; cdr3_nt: TGCGCCAGCAGCTTGGCCGACGTTGGCGTCTCCTACGAGCAGTACTTC; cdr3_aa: CASSLADVGVSYEQYF
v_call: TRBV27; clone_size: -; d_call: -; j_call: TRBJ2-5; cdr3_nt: TGTGCCAGCAGTTTAAGCGGCCAAGAGACCCAGTACTTC; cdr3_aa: CASSLSGQETQYF
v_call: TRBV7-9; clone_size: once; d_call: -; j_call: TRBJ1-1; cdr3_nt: TGTGCCAGCAGCTTATTGCCAGGGAACACTGAAGCTTTCTTT; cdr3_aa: CASSLLPGNTEAFF
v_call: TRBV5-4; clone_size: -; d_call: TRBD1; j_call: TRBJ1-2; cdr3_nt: TGTGCCACGCAAAAAGGACAGGCGAACTATGGCTACACCTTC; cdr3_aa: CATQKGQANYGYTF
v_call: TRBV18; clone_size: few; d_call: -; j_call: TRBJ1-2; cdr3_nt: TGTGCCAGCTCACCACGGGGGGGCGCGAACTATGGCTACACCTTC; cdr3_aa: CASSPRGGANYGYTF
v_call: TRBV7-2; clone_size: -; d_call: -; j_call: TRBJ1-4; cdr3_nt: TGTGCCAGCAGCTTTGGGGGCCGGGAAAAACTGTTTTTT; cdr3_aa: CASSFGGREKLFF
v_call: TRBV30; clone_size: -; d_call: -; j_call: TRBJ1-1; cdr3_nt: TGTGCCTGGAGTGTACGGAACACTGAAGCTTTCTTT; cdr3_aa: CAWSVRNTEAFF
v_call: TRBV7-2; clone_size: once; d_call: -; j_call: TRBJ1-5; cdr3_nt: TGTGCCAGCAGCTTAGGGTTTGGGGGCTTGCAGCCCCAGCATTTT; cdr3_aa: CASSLGFGGLQPQHF
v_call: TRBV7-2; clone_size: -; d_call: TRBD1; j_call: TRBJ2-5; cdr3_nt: TGTGCCAGCAGCTTGGACAGGGGGCTGGGGGAGACCCAGTACTTC; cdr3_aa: CASSLDRGLGETQYF
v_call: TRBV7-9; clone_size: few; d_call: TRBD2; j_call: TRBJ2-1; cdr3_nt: TGTGCCAGCAGCTTACTAGCGGGGTTGGTTGAGCAGTTCTTC; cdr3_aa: CASSLLAGLVEQFF
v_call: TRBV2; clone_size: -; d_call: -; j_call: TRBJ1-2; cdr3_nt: TGTGCCAGCATGCAGGCGAACTATGGCTACACCTTC; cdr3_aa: CASMQANYGYTF
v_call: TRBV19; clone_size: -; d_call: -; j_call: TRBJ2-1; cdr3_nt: TGTGCCAGTAGTATACAGGCTGGGGGACACAATGAGCAGTTCTTC; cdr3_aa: CASSIQAGGHNEQFF
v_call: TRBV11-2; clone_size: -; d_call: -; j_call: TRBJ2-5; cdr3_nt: TGTGCCAGCAGCTTATTCTCCGGTACGGGGCGTAGTAAGACCCAGTACTTC; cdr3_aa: CASSLFSGTGRSKTQYF